This note documents a single TCR beta chain sequence. No patient had autoimmune disease or received systemic immunosuppression. The entry originates in a study of OX40 agonist ivuxolimab in advanced cancers. Study-level information: A diagnosis of hepatocellular carcinoma, melanoma, renal cell or head and neck cancer was present in dose-escalation patients.

Sequenced by immunoSEQ multiplex PCR; TCRdb stores in-frame clones only, minus some. The sample has around 61,000 clones; over 65% are singletons. CDR1 is MNHNY and CDR2 is SVGAGI in the germline V gene (reference sequence). Between the trimmed V and J ends, which lost 8 bases and 0 bases, there was a span of 12 bases. The CDR3 loop spans 14 amino acids. The sequences come from CD4+ or CD8+ T cells sorted from blood, collected in a trial of the OX40 agonist ivuxolimab. The chain uses TRBV6-6 and TRBJ2-3; no firm D call. The clonotype was recovered from an adult with an advanced solid tumor such as melanoma, head and neck, liver or kidney cancer. The CDR3 DNA reads TGTGCCAGCGTTCACAACCCTAGCACAGATACGCAGTATTTT. Its protein is CASVHNPSTDTQYF.